These 7 T cell receptor beta chains came from one sample sequenced in a study of T cells in localized non-small cell lung cancer. Produced via immunoSEQ multiplex PCR; TCRdb's table is partial and in-frame only. The sample holds tens of thousands of clones; roughly 87% are singletons and the top ten take 15% to 20%. The input for sequencing was peripheral blood mononuclear cells, taken before any cancer treatment. These receptors were taken from a man aged 40 to 69 with stage III lung adenocarcinoma.

The DNA of the CDR3 is TGTGCCTGGAGCCGAGACACTTATTCCTACGAGCAGTACTTC. It codes for CAWSRDTYSYEQYF. The chain carries TRBV30 and TRBJ2-7; no definite D call. V lost 3 bases, J lost 1 base, and 13 bases lay in between. Germline V gives CDR1 GTSNPN, CDR2 SVGIG (reference sequence). CDR3 length equals 14 residues.

In its sample, this clone was seen once. The same CDR3 is also encoded by other DNA sequences in this sample. CDR3 coding DNA: TGTGCCAGCAGCTCTGGGCAGGGCGTGAACACTGAAGCTTTCTTT. Translation gives CASSSGQGVNTEAFF. The chain couples TRBV7-3 to TRBJ1-1; weak D call: TRBD1 (5 bases). CDR1 is SGHTA, CDR2 FQGTGA, per germline. Between the trimmed V and J ends, which lost 4 bases and 0 bases, there was a span of 12 bases. This CDR3 has 15 amino acids.

This clone was observed a few times. CDR3 bases: TGTGCCAGCAGTGAAGCGCCGGGGGCTAGTTACGGCTACACCTTC. This encodes CASSEAPGASYGYTF. The chain uses TRBV6-1 and TRBJ1-2, with D tentatively TRBD1 (6 bases). In germline, CDR1 is MNHNS, CDR2 SASEGT. V shed 0 bases and J shed 8 bases, with 16 bases lying between them. There are 15 residues in the CDR3.

The chain couples TRBV27 to TRBJ1-1; no clear D gene. Trimming took 0 bases from V and 5 from J, leaving 10 bases between them. The CDR3 covers 14 residues. Germline V lookup: CDR1 MNHEY, CDR2 SMNVEV (reference sequence). CDR3 bases: TGTGCCAGCAGTTTATCACGACCGAGGACTGAAGCTTTCTTT. It specifies CASSLSRPRTEAFF.

The rearrangement links TRBV12-5 to TRBJ1-2; D perhaps matches TRBD1 (6 bases). The CDR3 contains 15 residues. CDR1 LGHNT and CDR2 FRNRAP come from the germline V gene. The germline V and J ends were trimmed by 2 bases and 4 bases, with 14 bases remaining between them. The CDR3 nucleotides are TGTGCTAGTGGTTTGATCGGGGGGCAGGGCTATGGCTACACCTTC. Translating it yields CASGLIGGQGYGYTF.

The V and J genes are TRBV28 and TRBJ1-2; 10 positions agree with TRBD1. J lost 8 bases, V lost 1 base, and 7 bases had no gene match. Germline CDR1 and CDR2: MDHEN and SYDVKM. CDR3 size: 15 residues. CDR3 coding DNA: TGTGCCAGCAGTTTATCACGACAGGGGGCGCCAGGCTACACCTTC. Its translation is CASSLSRQGAPGYTF.

In the case of this clone: Compared with germline, one end of the junction differs, possibly owing to a read error. The V and J genes are TRBV27 and TRBJ2-3; no definite D call. This CDR3 is built from 14 residues. Germline assignment: CDR1 MNHEY and CDR2 SMNVEV (reference sequence). CDR3 nucleotides: TGTGCCAGCAGAAACTTCAGGAGCAGAGATACGCAGTATTTT. Translating it yields CASRNFRSRDTQYF.